Listed below are T cell receptor beta chains from one sample, sequenced in a study of cytomegalovirus exposure and HLA in healthy donors. The protocol was immunoSEQ multiplex PCR, while the TCRdb copy is restricted to in-frame clones and leaves out a portion. The sample carries 150,000 to 200,000 clones, 80% recorded once. The source material was PBMCs. The receptor source for this set is a man aged 18 to 29 in good health and CMV-seropositive. The CDR3 runs from the conserved cysteine through the conserved F or W. A D gene is named only where the DNA matches it firmly. Size tells how often a clone was seen (once, few, many) or the class of an expanded clone, and some rows leave it out.

TRBV7-8	.	TRBJ1-1	TRBD1	CASSLPPTGTGTEAFF	TGTGCCAGCAGCTTACCACCGACAGGGACGGGCACTGAAGCTTTCTTT
TRBV2	.	TRBJ1-4	.	CASGPGSASEKLFF	TGTGCCAGCGGTCCGGGTTCGGCTTCCGAAAAACTGTTTTTT
TRBV28	.	TRBJ2-3	TRBD2	CASTTSGASGYF	TGTGCCAGCACCACTAGCGGGGCCTCGGGGTATTTT
TRBV5-6	once	TRBJ1-5	.	CASSFAAGLNQPQHF	TGTGCCAGCAGCTTTGCCGCGGGTTTAAATCAGCCCCAGCATTTT
TRBV5-1	.	TRBJ2-7	.	CASSQNGQSEVEQYF	TGCGCCAGCAGCCAAAATGGACAGTCGGAAGTCGAGCAGTACTTC
TRBV10-1	once	TRBJ2-3	.	CASSGPGDTQYF	TGCGCCAGCAGTGGCCCGGGGGATACGCAGTATTTT
TRBV7-9	.	TRBJ1-4	TRBD1	CASSLDGTANEKLFF	TGTGCCAGCAGCTTAGACGGGACAGCTAATGAAAAACTGTTTTTT
TRBV7-2	.	TRBJ2-7	TRBD2	CASSLAGAGGLPHEQYF	TGTGCCAGCAGCTTAGCGGGGGCGGGGGGCCTCCCGCACGAGCAGTACTTC
TRBV7-2	.	TRBJ2-1	TRBD2	CASSLVGTSDEQFF	TGTGCCAGCAGCTTAGTGGGGACTAGTGATGAGCAGTTCTTC
TRBV7-9	.	TRBJ2-5	.	CASSGVIEETQYF	TGTGCCAGCAGCGGAGTGATTGAAGAGACCCAGTACTTC
TRBV27	.	TRBJ1-1	.	CASSTTGGTEAFF	TGTGCCAGCAGTACCACGGGGGGCACTGAAGCTTTCTTT
TRBV4-2	.	TRBJ2-1	.	CASSQAGLPGSNEQFF	TGTGCCAGCAGCCAAGCAGGACTCCCGGGCTCCAATGAGCAGTTCTTC
TRBV6-5	.	TRBJ2-7	.	CASSPGLEGYEQYF	TGTGCCAGCAGTCCCGGACTGGAGGGGTACGAGCAGTACTTC
TRBV27	few	TRBJ2-7	TRBD1	CASSWAWGDRAHEQYF	TGTGCCAGCAGTTGGGCGTGGGGGGACAGGGCCCACGAGCAGTACTTC
TRBV5-4	.	TRBJ2-7	TRBD2	CASSARGDEQYF	TGTGCCAGCAGCGCCCGGGGGGACGAGCAGTACTTC
TRBV13	.	TRBJ2-2	.	CASSLSLAGELFF	TGTGCCAGCAGCTTAAGCCTCGCCGGGGAGCTGTTTTTT
TRBV28	.	TRBJ1-1	.	CASSSHGGKTEAFF	TGTGCCAGCAGCTCCCACGGGGGGAAAACTGAAGCTTTCTTT
TRBV7-9	.	TRBJ2-7	TRBD1	CASSTGQGAYEQYF	TGTGCCAGCAGCACGGGACAGGGGGCTTACGAGCAGTACTTC
TRBV30	.	TRBJ2-4	.	CAWSVPPDIQYF	TGTGCCTGGAGTGTCCCTCCGGACATTCAGTACTTC
TRBV6-1	.	TRBJ1-5	.	CASSEDLGGKGQPQHF	TGTGCCAGCAGTGAAGATTTGGGCGGGAAGGGGCAGCCCCAGCATTTT
TRBV15	.	TRBJ2-7	TRBD1	CATSSLGQPGSYEQYF	TGTGCCACCAGCAGCCTGGGACAGCCCGGTTCTTACGAGCAGTACTTC
TRBV5-1	.	TRBJ1-1	.	CASSLMAAANTEAFF	TGCGCCAGCAGCTTGATGGCAGCGGCGAACACTGAAGCTTTCTTT
TRBV13	once	TRBJ2-5	.	CASSLRLEETQYF	TGTGCCAGCAGCTTGCGTCTAGAAGAGACCCAGTACTTC
TRBV21-1	.	TRBJ2-1	.	CASSKGSGRANYNEQFF	TGTGCCAGCAGCAAAGGTAGCGGGAGGGCCAACTACAATGAGCAGTTCTTC
TRBV15	.	TRBJ2-7	.	CATSGHRVYEQYF	TGTGCCACCAGTGGCCACAGGGTCTACGAGCAGTACTTC
TRBV14	once	TRBJ2-3	.	CASSPGVTQYF	TGTGCCAGCTCCCCAGGGGTAACGCAGTATTTT
TRBV13	.	TRBJ2-1	TRBD2	CASSSRLSGREFF	TGTGCCAGCAGCTCCCGCCTTAGCGGGAGAGAGTTCTTC
TRBV27	.	TRBJ1-1	.	CASSPLGGTEAFF	TGTGCCAGCAGTCCCCTGGGGGGTACTGAAGCTTTCTTT
TRBV6-5	.	TRBJ1-1	TRBD1	CASSPGQGGTEAFF	TGTGCCAGCAGTCCCGGACAGGGGGGGACTGAAGCTTTCTTT
TRBV6-5	.	TRBJ1-5	TRBD1	CASSLTGISNQPQHF	TGTGCCAGCAGTTTGACAGGGATTAGCAATCAGCCCCAGCATTTT
TRBV30	.	TRBJ2-1	.	CAWLDGLSYNEQFF	TGTGCCTGGTTAGACGGGTTATCCTACAATGAGCAGTTCTTC
TRBV7-6	.	TRBJ1-2	.	CASSSGGYYGYTF	TGTGCCAGCAGCTCGGGGGGGTACTATGGCTACACCTTC
TRBV4-1	.	TRBJ1-5	.	CASSQDGLGRGRQPQHF	TGCGCCAGCAGCCAAGACGGATTGGGCCGGGGTAGGCAGCCCCAGCATTTT
TRBV11-2	.	TRBJ2-2	.	CASSFYVGELFF	TGTGCCAGCAGCTTTTATGTCGGGGAGCTGTTTTTT
TRBV28	.	TRBJ2-5	TRBD2	CASSFSKRVSLAGGRETQYF	TGTGCCAGCAGTTTCTCCAAAAGAGTTTCACTAGCGGGAGGAAGAGAGACCCAGTACTTC
TRBV18	.	TRBJ2-1	.	CASSPPFNNEQFF	TGTGCCAGCTCACCACCATTCAACAATGAGCAGTTCTTC
TRBV5-5	.	TRBJ1-1	.	CASSLGGNTEAFF	TGTGCCAGCAGCTTAGGGGGGAACACTGAAGCTTTCTTT
TRBV10-3	.	TRBJ1-2	TRBD1	CAISLGQGGWYGYTF	TGTGCCATCAGTCTGGGACAGGGAGGATGGTATGGCTACACCTTC
TRBV30	once	TRBJ1-2	.	CAWIQGQPVNYGYTF	TGTGCCTGGATCCAGGGTCAACCTGTAAACTATGGCTACACCTTC
TRBV5-8	.	TRBJ1-3	.	CASSFRSERSSGNTIYF	TGTGCCAGCAGCTTTCGTTCCGAACGGAGCTCTGGAAACACCATATATTTT